This paragraph covers one T cell receptor beta chain sequence. Its antigen remains unidentified. A much larger clone differs from this one at a single base, so this may be a read error. The data were obtained in a study of T cell repertoires in cytomegalovirus infection. Study at large: Public TCR beta signatures marked donors with CMV infection and the matching HLA. Study-wide results and caveats: Clonotypes of TCR beta that were HLA-C-restricted and CMV-specific dominated the ex vivo response. Pooled public TCR beta family frequency picked out CMV carriers with the relevant HLA.

The V gene lost 0 bases and the J gene lost 10 bases, with 5 bases spanning the gap. The CDR3 has 11 residues. Germline loops: CDR1 SGHNT, CDR2 YYREEE (reference sequence). Each CDR3 protein is one row after TCRdb ran MiXCR on the reads. The profile shows under 850,000 distinct CDR3 sequences, approximately 33% of them singletons. This TCR came from a human donor in good health (CMV status not recorded). Some clones in this sample may be carry-over from other donors' samples. Specimen: cultured PBMCs, collected from culture after CMV antigen stimulation. V is TRBV5-4 and J is TRBJ2-1, with D unclear. The DNA for the CDR3 is TGTGCCAGCAGCTTGGGGCAGGAGCAGTTCTTC. Translation gives CASSLGQEQFF.